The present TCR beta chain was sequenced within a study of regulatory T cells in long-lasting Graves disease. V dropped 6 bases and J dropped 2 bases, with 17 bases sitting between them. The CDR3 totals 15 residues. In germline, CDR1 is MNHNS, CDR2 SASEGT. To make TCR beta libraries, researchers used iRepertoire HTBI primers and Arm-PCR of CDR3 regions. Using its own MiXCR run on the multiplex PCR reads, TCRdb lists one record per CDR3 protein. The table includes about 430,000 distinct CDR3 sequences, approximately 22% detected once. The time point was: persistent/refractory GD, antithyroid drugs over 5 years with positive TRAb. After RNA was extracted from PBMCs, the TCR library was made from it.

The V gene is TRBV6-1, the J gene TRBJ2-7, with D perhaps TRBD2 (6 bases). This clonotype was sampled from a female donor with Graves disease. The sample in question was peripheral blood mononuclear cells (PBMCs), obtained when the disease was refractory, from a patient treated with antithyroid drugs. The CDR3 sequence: CASRATSRSTYEQYF. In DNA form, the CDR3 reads TGTGCCAGCAGAGCCACTAGCCGATCAACCTACGAGCAGTACTTC.